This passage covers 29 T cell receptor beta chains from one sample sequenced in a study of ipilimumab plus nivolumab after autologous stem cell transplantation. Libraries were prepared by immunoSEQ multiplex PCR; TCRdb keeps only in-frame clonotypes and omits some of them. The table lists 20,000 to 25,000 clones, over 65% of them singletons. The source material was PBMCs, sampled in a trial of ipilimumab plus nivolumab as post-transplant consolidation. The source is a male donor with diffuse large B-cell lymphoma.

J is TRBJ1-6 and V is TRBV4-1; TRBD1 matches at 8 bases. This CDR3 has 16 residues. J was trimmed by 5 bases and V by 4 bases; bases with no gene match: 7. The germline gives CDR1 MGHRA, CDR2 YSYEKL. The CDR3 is CASSLRGTGDNSPLHF. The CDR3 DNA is TGCGCCAGCAGCCTCCGCGGGACAGGCGATAATTCACCCCTCCACTTT.

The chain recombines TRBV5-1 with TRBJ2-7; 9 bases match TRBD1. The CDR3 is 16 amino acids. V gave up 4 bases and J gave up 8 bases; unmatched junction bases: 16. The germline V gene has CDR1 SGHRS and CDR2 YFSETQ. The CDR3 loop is CASSMTTGQGNLKQYF. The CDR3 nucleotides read TGCGCCAGCAGCATGACTACGGGACAGGGAAATCTCAAGCAGTACTTC.

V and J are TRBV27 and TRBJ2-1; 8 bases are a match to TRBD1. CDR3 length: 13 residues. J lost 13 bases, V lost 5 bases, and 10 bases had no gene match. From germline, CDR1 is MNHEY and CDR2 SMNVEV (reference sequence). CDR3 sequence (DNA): TGTGCCAGCAGTGTTAGACAGGGGTCGTTCCAGTTCTTC. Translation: CASSVRQGSFQFF.

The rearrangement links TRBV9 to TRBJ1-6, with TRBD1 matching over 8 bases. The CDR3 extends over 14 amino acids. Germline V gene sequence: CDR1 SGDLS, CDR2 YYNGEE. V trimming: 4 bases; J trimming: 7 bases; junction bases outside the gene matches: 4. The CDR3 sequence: CASSPRTGNSPLHF. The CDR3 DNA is TGTGCCAGCAGCCCGAGGACAGGGAATTCACCCCTCCACTTT.

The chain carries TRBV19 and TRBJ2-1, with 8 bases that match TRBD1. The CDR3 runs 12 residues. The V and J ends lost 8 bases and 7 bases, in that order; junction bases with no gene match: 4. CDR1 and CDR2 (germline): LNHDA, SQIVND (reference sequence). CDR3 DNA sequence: TGTGCCAGTCACGACAGGGGAAATGAGCAGTTCTTC. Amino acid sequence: CASHDRGNEQFF. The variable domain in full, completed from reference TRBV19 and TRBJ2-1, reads DGGITQSPKYLFRKEGQNVTLSCEQNLNHDAMYWYRQDPGQGLRLIYYSQIVNDFQKGDIAEGYSVSREKKESFPLTVTSAQKNPTAFYLCASHDRGNEQFFGPGTRLTVL.

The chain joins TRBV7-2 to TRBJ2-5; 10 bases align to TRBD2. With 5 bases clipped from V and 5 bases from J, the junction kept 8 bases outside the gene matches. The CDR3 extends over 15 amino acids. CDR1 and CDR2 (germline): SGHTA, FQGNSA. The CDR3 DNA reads TGTGCCAGCAGCCCCCAGCGGGGGGGTGGGGAGACCCAGTACTTC. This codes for CASSPQRGGGETQYF.

In DNA, the CDR3 is TGCGCCAGCAGCCCCCTTACCTCAGGGTATGAGCAGTTCTTC. This gives the protein CASSPLTSGYEQFF. The chain has TRBV4-1 and TRBJ2-1, with D possibly being TRBD1 (5 bases). This CDR3 has 14 residues. V dropped 4 bases and J dropped 8 bases, with 15 bases sitting between them. Germline CDR1 is MGHRA and CDR2 is YSYEKL.

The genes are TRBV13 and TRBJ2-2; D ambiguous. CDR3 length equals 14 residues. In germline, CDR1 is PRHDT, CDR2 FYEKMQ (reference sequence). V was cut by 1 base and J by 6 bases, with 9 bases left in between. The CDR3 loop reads CASSLEGRPGELFF. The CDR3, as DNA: TGTGCCAGCAGCTTAGAAGGGCGGCCCGGGGAGCTGTTTTTT.

CDR3 in amino acids: CASSFVPLDEQYF. CDR3 coding DNA: TGTGCCAGCAGCTTTGTGCCGCTTGACGAGCAGTACTTC. The V and J genes are TRBV7-3 and TRBJ2-7; D gene uncertain. The CDR3 is 13 residues long. V was pared by 3 bases and J by 5 bases, with 11 bases between. From germline, CDR1 is SGHTA and CDR2 FQGTGA.

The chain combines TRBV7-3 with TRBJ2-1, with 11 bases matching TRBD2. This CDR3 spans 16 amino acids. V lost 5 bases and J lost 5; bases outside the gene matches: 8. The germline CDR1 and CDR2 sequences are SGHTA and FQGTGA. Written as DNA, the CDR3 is TGTGCCAGCAGCCCTTACGCTAGCGGGGGGAACAATGAGCAGTTCTTC. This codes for CASSPYASGGNNEQFF.

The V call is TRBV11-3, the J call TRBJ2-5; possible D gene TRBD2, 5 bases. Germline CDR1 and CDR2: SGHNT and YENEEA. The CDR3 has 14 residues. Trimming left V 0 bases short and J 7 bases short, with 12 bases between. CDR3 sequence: CASSLEVGAGTQYF. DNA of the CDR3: TGTGCCAGCAGCTTAGAAGTCGGCGCGGGGACCCAGTACTTC.

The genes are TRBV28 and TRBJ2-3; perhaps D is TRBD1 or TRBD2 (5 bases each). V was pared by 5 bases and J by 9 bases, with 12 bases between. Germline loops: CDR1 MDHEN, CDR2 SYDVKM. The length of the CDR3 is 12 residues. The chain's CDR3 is CASSLPGRTQYF. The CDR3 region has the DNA TGTGCCAGCAGTCTCCCGGGACGGACGCAGTATTTT. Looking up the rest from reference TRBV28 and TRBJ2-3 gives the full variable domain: DVKVTQSSRYLVKRTGEKVFLECVQDMDHENMFWYRQDPGLGLRLIYFSYDVKMKEKGDIPEGYSVSREKKERFSLILESASTNQTSMYLCASSLPGRTQYFGPGTRLTVL.

In DNA form, the CDR3 reads TGTGCCAGCAAAAGGGACAGCTACAATGAGCAGTTCTTC. This encodes CASKRDSYNEQFF. V is TRBV6-5 and J is TRBJ2-1; TRBD1 matches at 7 bases. The V gene's germline CDR1 is MNHEY and CDR2 SVGAGI. The junction had 3 bases not matched to a gene; V was cut back by 7 bases and J by 3 bases. The CDR3 consists of 13 residues.

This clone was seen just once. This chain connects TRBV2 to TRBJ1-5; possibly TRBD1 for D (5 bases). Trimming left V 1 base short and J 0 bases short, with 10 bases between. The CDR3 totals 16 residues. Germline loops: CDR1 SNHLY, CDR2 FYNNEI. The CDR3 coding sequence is TGTGCCAGCAGTGAAGTAGGGGCAGCTAGCAATCAGCCCCAGCATTTT. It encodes CASSEVGAASNQPQHF.

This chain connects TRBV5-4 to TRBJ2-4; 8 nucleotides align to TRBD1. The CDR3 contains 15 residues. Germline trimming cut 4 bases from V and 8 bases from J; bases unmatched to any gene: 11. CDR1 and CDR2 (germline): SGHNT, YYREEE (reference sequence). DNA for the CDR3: TGTGCCAGCAGCGCCCGCGGACAGGGTGGAGACATTCAGTACTTC. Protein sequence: CASSARGQGGDIQYF. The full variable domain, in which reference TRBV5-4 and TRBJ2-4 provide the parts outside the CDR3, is ETGVTQSPTHLIKTRGQQVTLRCSSQSGHNTVSWYQQALGQGPQFIFQYYREEENGRGNFPPRFSGLQFPNYSSELNVNALELDDSALYLCASSARGQGGDIQYFGAGTRLSVL.

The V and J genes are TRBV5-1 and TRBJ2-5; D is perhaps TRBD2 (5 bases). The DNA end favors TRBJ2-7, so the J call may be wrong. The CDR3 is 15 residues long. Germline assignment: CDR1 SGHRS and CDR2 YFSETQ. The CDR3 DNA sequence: TGCGCCAGCAGCTTGGCCCCCGGGAAGAACTACGAGCAGTACTTC. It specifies CASSLAPGKNYEQYF.

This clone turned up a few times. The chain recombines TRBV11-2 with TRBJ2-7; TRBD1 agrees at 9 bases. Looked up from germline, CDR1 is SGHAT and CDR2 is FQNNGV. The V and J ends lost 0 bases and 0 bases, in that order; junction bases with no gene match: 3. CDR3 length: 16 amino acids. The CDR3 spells CASSLETGGSSYEQYF. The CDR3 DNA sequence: TGTGCCAGCAGCTTAGAGACAGGGGGAAGCTCCTACGAGCAGTACTTC.

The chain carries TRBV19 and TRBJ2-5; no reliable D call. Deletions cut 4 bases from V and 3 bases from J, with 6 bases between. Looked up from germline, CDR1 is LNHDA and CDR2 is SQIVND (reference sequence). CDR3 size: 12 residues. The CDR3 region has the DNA TGTGCCAGTAGTAGGTCGGAAGAGACCCAGTACTTC. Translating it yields CASSRSEETQYF.

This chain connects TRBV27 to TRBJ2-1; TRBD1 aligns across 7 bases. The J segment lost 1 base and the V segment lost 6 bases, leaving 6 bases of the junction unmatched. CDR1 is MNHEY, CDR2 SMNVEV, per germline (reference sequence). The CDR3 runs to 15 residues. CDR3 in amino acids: CASRYSQGSYNEQFF. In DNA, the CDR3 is TGTGCCAGCAGATACTCACAGGGGTCCTACAATGAGCAGTTCTTC.

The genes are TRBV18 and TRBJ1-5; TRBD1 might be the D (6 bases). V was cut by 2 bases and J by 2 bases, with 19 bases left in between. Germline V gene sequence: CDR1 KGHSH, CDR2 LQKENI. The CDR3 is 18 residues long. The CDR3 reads CASSPSPGGAGGNQPQHF. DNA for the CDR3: TGTGCCAGCTCACCATCACCGGGGGGGGCTGGTGGCAATCAGCCCCAGCATTTT.

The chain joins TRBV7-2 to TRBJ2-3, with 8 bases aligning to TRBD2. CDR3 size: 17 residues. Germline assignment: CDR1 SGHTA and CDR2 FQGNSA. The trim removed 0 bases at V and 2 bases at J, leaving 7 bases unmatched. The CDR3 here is CASSLAVSGGLTDTQYF. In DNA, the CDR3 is TGTGCCAGCAGCTTAGCGGTCAGCGGGGGCCTCACAGATACGCAGTATTTT.

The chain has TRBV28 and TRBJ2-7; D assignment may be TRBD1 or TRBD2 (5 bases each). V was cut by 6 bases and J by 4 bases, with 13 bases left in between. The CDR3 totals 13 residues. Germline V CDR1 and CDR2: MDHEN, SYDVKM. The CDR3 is CASRLGTDYEQYF. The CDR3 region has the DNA TGTGCCAGCAGACTCGGGACGGATTACGAGCAGTACTTC.

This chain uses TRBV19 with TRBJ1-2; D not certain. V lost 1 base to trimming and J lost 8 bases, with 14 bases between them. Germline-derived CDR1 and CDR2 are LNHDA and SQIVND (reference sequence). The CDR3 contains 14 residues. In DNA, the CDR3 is TGTGCCAGTAGTATAGTCTTACAACTATTCGGCTACACCTTC. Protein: CASSIVLQLFGYTF.

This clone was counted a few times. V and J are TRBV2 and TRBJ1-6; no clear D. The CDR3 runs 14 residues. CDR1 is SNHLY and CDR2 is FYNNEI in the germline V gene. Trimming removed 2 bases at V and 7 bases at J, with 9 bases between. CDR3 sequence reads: CASSEWVENSPLHF. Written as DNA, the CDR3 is TGTGCCAGCAGTGAATGGGTAGAGAATTCACCCCTCCACTTT.

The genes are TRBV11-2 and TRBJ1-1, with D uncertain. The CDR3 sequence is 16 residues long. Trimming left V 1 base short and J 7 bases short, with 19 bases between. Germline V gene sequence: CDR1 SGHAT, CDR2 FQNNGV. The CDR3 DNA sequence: TGTGCCAGCAGCTTAGTGTTCGGTCTTGGAGGGAATGAAGCTTTCTTT. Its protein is CASSLVFGLGGNEAFF.

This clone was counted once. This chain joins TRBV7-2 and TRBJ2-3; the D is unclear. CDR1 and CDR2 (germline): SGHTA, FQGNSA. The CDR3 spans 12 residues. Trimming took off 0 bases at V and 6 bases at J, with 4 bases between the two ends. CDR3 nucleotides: TGTGCCAGCAGCTTAGCGATGGATACGCAGTATTTT. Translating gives CASSLAMDTQYF.

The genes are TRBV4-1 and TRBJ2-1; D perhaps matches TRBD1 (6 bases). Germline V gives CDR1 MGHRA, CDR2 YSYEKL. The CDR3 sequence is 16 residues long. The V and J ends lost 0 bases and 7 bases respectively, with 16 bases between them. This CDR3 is CASSQDGMNRENEQFF. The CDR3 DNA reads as TGCGCCAGCAGCCAAGATGGTATGAACAGGGAGAATGAGCAGTTCTTC.

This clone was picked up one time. The CDR3 bases are TGTGCCAGCTCACCGACAGGGCTGGGCTACGAGCAGTACTTC. Translation gives CASSPTGLGYEQYF. The chain uses TRBV18 and TRBJ2-7; 7 nucleotides match TRBD1. Germline assignment: CDR1 KGHSH and CDR2 LQKENI. The CDR3 is 14 amino acids. J was trimmed by 3 bases and V by 3 bases; bases with no gene match: 5.

CDR3 coding DNA: TGCAGCTCTTCAAGGGGGAACACTGAAGCTTTCTTT. This codes for CSSSRGNTEAFF. The rearrangement joins TRBV29-1 to TRBJ1-1, with D tentatively TRBD1 (5 bases). The CDR3 is 12 residues long. V was pared by 8 bases and J by 1 base, with 11 bases between. Germline V gene sequence: CDR1 SQVTM, CDR2 ANQGSEA.